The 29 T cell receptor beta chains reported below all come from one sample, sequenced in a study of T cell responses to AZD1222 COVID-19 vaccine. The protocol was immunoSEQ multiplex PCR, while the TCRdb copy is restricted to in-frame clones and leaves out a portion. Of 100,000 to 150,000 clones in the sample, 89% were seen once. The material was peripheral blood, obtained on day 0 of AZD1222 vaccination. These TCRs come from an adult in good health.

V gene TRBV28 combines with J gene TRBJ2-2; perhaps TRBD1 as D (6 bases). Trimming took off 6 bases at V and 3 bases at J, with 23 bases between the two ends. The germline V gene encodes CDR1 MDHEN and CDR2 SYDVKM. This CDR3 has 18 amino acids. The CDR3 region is CASRNRGHKTRDTGELFF. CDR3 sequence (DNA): TGTGCCAGCAGAAATAGGGGACACAAGACGCGAGACACCGGGGAGCTGTTTTTT.

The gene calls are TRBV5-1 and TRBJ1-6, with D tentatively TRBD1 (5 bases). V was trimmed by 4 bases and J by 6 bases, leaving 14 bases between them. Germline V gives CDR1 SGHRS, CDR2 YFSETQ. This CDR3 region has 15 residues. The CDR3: CASSPGGSFNSPLHF. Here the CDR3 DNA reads TGCGCCAGCAGCCCGGGGGGGAGTTTTAATTCACCCCTCCACTTT.

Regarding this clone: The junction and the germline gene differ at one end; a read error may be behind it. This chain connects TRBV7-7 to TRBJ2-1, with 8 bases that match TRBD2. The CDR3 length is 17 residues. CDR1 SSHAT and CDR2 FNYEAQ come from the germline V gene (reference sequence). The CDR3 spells CASSLAPRGGRGTEQFF. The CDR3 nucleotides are TGTGCTAGCAGCTTAGCTCCCCGGGGGGGCCGCGGGACTGAGCAGTTCTTC.

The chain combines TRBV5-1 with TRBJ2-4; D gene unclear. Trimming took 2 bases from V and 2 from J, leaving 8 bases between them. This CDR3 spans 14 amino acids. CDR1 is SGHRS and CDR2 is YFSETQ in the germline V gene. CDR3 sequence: CASSFGLTKNIQYF. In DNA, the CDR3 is TGCGCCAGCAGCTTTGGTTTAACCAAAAACATTCAGTACTTC. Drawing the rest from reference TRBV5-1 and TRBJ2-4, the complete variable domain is KAGVTQTPRYLIKTRGQQVTLSCSPISGHRSVSWYQQTPGQGLQFLFEYFSETQRNKGNFPGRFSGRQFSNSRSEMNVSTLELGDSALYLCASSFGLTKNIQYFGAGTRLSVL.

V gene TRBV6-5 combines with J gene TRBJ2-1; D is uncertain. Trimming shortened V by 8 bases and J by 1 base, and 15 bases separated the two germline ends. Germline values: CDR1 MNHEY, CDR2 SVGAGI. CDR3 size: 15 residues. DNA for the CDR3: TGTGCCAGCTCCCCTACGGGTCTGTCCTACAATGAGCAGTTCTTC. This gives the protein CASSPTGLSYNEQFF.

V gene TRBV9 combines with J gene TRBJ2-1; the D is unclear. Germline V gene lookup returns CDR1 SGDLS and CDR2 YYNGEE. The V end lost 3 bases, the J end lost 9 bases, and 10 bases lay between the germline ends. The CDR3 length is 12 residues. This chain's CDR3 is CASSGLDSEQFF. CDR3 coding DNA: TGTGCCAGCAGCGGGCTGGATAGTGAGCAGTTCTTC.

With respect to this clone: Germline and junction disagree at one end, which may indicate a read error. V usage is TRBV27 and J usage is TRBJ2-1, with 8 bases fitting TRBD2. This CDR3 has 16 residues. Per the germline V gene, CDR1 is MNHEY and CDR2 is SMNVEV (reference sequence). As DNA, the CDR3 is TGTGCCAGCAGTTTTACCGGGAGGGCCTCCTTCAATGAGCAGTTCTTC. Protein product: CASSFTGRASFNEQFF.

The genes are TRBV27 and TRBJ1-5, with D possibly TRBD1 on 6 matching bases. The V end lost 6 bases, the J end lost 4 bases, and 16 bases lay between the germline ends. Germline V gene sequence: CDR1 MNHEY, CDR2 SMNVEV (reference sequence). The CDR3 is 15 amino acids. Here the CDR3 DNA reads TGTGCCAGCAGAAGAACAGGGTCGGGAAATCAGCCCCAGCATTTT. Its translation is CASRRTGSGNQPQHF.

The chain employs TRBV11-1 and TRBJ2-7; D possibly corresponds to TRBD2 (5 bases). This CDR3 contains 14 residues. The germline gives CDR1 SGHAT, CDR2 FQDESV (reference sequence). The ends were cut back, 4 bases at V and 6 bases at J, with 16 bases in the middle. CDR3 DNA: TGTGCCAGCAGCTATGCCGGTCAGCGGACCGAGCAGTACTTC. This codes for CASSYAGQRTEQYF.

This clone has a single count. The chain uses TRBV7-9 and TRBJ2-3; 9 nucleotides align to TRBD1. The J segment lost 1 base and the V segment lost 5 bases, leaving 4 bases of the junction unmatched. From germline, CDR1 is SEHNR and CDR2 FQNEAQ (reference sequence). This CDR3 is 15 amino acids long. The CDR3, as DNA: TGTGCCAGCAGCCCCCGGGACAGGGGCACAGATACGCAGTATTTT. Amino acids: CASSPRDRGTDTQYF.

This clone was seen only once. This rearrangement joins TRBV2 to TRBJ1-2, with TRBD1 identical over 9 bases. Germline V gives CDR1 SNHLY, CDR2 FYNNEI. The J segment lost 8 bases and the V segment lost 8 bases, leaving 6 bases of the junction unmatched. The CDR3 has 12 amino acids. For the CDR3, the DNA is TGTGCCAGCGGGGACAGGGATGAAGGCTACACCTTC. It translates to CASGDRDEGYTF.

CDR3 sequence reads: CSVGGQFHEQFF. In nucleotides, the CDR3 is TGCAGCGTTGGGGGACAGTTCCATGAGCAGTTCTTC. This chain joins TRBV29-1 and TRBJ2-1, with 7 bases lining up with TRBD1. The trim removed 4 bases at V and 8 bases at J, leaving 5 bases unmatched. Germline V lookup: CDR1 SQVTM, CDR2 ANQGSEA. There are 12 residues in the CDR3.

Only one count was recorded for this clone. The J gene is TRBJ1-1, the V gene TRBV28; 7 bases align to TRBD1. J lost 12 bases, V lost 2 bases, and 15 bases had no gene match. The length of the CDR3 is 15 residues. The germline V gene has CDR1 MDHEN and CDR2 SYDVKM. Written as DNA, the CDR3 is TGTGCCAGCAGTTTACCCCAGATGAGACAGGGTAGGACTTTCTTT. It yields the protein CASSLPQMRQGRTFF.

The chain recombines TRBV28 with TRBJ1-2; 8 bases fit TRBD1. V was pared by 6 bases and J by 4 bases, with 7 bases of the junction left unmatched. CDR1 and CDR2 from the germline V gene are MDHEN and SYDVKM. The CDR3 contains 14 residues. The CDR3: CASSSGQGLYGYTF. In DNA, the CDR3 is TGTGCCAGCAGCAGCGGACAGGGCCTCTATGGCTACACCTTC.

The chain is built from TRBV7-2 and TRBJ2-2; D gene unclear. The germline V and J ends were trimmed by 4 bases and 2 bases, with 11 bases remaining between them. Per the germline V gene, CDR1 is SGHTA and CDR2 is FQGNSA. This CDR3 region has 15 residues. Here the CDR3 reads CASSSRRINTGELFF. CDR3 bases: TGTGCCAGCAGCTCCCGACGGATCAACACCGGGGAGCTGTTTTTT.

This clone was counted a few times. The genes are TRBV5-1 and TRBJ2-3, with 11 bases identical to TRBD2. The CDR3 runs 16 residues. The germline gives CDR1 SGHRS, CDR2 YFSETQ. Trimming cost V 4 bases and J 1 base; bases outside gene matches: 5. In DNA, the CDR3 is TGCGCCAGCAGCATAACGACTAGCGGGGGCACAGATACGCAGTATTTT. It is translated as CASSITTSGGTDTQYF.

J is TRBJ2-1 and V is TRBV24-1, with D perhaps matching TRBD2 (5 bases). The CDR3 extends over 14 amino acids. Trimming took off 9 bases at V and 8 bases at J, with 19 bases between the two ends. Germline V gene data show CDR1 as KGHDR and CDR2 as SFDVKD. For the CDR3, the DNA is TGTGCCACCCCTAAATCGGGTACGGGGTATGAGCAGTTCTTC. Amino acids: CATPKSGTGYEQFF.

In DNA, the CDR3 is TGTGCCAGCAGCCAACCAGGTTCGAACACTGAAGCTTTCTTT. Its translation: CASSQPGSNTEAFF. This chain connects TRBV3-1 (or the pseudogene TRBV3-2) to TRBJ1-1; no definite D call. The CDR3 loop spans 14 amino acids. Germline V gives CDR1 LGHDT, CDR2 YNNKEL (reference sequence). Between the trimmed V and J ends, which lost 2 bases and 1 base, there was a span of 8 bases.

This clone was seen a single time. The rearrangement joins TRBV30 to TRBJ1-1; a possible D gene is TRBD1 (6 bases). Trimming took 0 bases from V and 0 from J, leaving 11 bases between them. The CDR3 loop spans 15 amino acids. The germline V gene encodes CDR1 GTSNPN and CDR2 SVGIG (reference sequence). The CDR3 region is CAWSVKGVVNTEAFF. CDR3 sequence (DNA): TGTGCCTGGAGTGTAAAGGGGGTTGTGAACACTGAAGCTTTCTTT.

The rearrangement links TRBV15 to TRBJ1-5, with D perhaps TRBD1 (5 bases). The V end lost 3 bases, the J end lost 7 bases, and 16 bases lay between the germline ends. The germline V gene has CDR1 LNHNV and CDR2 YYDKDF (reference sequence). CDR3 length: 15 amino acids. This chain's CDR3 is CATSSGGGVRQPQHF. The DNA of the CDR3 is TGTGCCACCAGCAGTGGTGGGGGGGTACGCCAGCCCCAGCATTTT.

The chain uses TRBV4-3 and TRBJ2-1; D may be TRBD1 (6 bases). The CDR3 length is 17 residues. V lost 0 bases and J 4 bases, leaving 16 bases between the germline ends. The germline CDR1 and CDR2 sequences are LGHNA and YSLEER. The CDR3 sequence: CASSQDLGASRYNEQFF. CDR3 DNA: TGCGCCAGCAGCCAAGACCTGGGGGCTTCCAGGTACAATGAGCAGTTCTTC.

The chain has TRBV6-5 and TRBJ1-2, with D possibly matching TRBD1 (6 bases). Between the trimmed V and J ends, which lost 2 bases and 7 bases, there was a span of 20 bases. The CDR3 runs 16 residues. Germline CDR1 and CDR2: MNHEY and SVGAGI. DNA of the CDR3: TGTGCCAGCAGTTACCGCATTACAGGGAACCGGGGTGGCTACACCTTC. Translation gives CASSYRITGNRGGYTF.

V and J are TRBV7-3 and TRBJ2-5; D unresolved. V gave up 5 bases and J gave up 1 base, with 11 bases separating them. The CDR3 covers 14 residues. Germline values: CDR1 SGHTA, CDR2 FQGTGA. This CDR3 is CASSPIGGQETQYF. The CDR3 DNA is TGTGCCAGCAGCCCGATTGGTGGCCAAGAGACCCAGTACTTC.

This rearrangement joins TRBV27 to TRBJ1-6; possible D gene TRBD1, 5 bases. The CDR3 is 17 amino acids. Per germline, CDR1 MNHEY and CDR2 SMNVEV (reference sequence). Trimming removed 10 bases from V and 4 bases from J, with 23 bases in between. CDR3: CATRTSPPWGYNSPLHF. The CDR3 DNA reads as TGTGCCACAAGGACCTCTCCCCCGTGGGGGTATAATTCACCCCTCCACTTT.

CDR3 nucleotides: TGTGCCAGCAGCTTATGGGTCATGAACACTGAAGCTTTCTTT. Residues: CASSLWVMNTEAFF. The chain combines TRBV11-3 with TRBJ1-1; D not resolved. The CDR3 length is 14 residues. The V gene lost 2 bases and the J gene lost 0 bases, with 7 bases spanning the gap. Germline values: CDR1 SGHNT, CDR2 YENEEA. Supplemented by reference TRBV11-3 and TRBJ1-1, the full variable domain reads EAGVVQSPRYKIIEKKQPVAFWCNPISGHNTLYWYLQNLGQGPELLIRYENEEAVDDSQLPKDRFSAERLKGVDSTLKIQPAELGDSAVYLCASSLWVMNTEAFFGQGTRLTVV.

The CDR3: CASSQEGGNQPQHF. The CDR3 DNA reads TGTGCCAGCTCCCAAGAAGGGGGCAATCAGCCCCAGCATTTT. This chain joins TRBV6-5 and TRBJ1-5, with D possibly TRBD1 on 5 matching bases. Germline CDR1 is MNHEY and CDR2 is SVGAGI. The CDR3 sequence is 14 residues long. V was pared by 8 bases and J by 2 bases, with 13 bases between.

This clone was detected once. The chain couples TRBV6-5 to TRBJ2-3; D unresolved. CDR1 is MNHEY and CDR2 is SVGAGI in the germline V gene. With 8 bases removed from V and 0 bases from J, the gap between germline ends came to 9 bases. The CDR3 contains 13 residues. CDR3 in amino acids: CASSPHSTDTQYF. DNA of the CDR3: TGTGCCAGCTCGCCTCATAGCACAGATACGCAGTATTTT.

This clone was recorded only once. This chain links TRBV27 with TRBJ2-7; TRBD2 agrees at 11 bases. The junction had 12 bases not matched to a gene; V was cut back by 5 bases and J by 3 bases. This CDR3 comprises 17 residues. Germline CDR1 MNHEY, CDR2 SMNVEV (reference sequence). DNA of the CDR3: TGTGCCAGCAGTACCCTACTAGCGGGGGACCCTTACTACGAGCAGTACTTC. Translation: CASSTLLAGDPYYEQYF.

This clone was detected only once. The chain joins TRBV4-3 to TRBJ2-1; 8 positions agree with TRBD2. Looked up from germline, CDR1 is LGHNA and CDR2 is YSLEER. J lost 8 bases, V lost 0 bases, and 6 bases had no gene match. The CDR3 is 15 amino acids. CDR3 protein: CASSQDWRGDYEQFF. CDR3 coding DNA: TGCGCCAGCAGCCAAGATTGGCGGGGGGACTATGAGCAGTTCTTC.